This T cell receptor (beta chain) appears in the sequencing data of a study of identical twins. Study outcomes and limitations: Twin-shared out-of-frame alpha sequences were enriched for low generation probability. Abundant beta clonotypes from cord blood bore fewer insertions; memory repertoires lacked this pattern. Weaker excess sharing between twins was seen in beta out-of-frame sequences.

The V end lost 0 bases, the J end lost 2 bases, and 8 bases lay between the germline ends. Germline assignment: CDR1 SGHTA and CDR2 FQGNSA. CDR3 length equals 14 residues. Every one of the donors was a healthy Caucasian. TCRdb re-called the 5' RACE reads through MiXCR, storing one row per CDR3 protein. The table lists about 690,000 distinct CDR3 sequences, approximately 6% of them singletons. Turning to this clonotype: The antigen remains unidentified.

The rearrangement joins TRBV7-2 to TRBJ2-7; D not resolved. This TCR derives from a man aged 18 to 35 in good health. The specimen sequenced was naive T cells sorted from blood. Here the CDR3 reads CASSLAVGPYEQYF. The CDR3 DNA follows: TGTGCCAGCAGCTTAGCAGTGGGTCCCTACGAGCAGTACTTC.